This record covers a single TCR beta chain. Its specific antigen is unknown. Base qualities are not provided; no much larger clone lies one nucleotide away. These data are taken from a study of control samples from healthy donors and cancer patients (TCRdb year 2020). CDR1 and CDR2 are read off the germline V gene as SGHDT and YYEEEE. The trim is 4 bases for V and 2 bases for J, with a gap of 16 bases between the germline ends. Including cysteine and phenylalanine, the CDR3 has 15 amino acids. CDR3 DNA only is kept here, 45 bases in frame from base 1. The protocol used for the library was the immunoSEQ multiplex PCR assay. TCRdb took this table from immuneACCESS and kept in-frame rearrangements with V and J called. Such tables lack part of the clones; where checked against another copy, unresolved V genes explain under half of the gap, and the rest is unexplained. The sample contains 150,000 or so clones, roughly 93% of them found a single time. 5.8% of the sample comes from the top ten.

The receptor chain draws on TRBV5-6 and TRBJ2-7, with the D gene tentatively TRBD1 or TRBD2, based on 5 matching bases in each. What was sequenced was blood. This TCR was sampled from a man younger than 30 in good health. At the DNA level, the sequence is TGTGCCAGCAGCCAGGCCGGGACGAATCCCTACGAGCAGTACTTC. This codes for CASSQAGTNPYEQYF.